The 8 T cell receptor beta chains presented below share a single source sample, sequenced in a study of T cells after yellow fever vaccination. Each CDR3 protein gets one entry after TCRdb re-called the 5' RACE reads with MiXCR. This sample yields hundreds of thousands of distinct CDR3 sequences, of which 6% to 8% are seen a single time; approximately 15% belongs to the top ten. This specimen consisted of PBMCs, obtained 5 days after the yellow fever booster vaccination. The receptors stem from a man aged 25-45 years who received the YFV17D yellow fever vaccine.

V and J are TRBV20-1 and TRBJ2-1; maybe TRBD2 (6 bases). The V and J ends lost 4 bases and 6 bases respectively, with 16 bases between them. The CDR3 totals 14 residues. From germline, CDR1 is DFQATT and CDR2 SNEGSKA (reference sequence). The CDR3 here is CSAMGGDPLNEQFF. The DNA of the CDR3 is TGCAGTGCTATGGGCGGGGACCCTCTCAATGAGCAGTTCTTC.

Many counts were recorded for this clonotype. This rearrangement joins TRBV9 to TRBJ2-5; D not resolved. This CDR3 is built from 14 residues. Trimming removed 0 bases at V and 5 bases at J, with 11 bases between. CDR1 and CDR2 from the germline V gene are SGDLS and YYNGEE. The CDR3 nucleotides are TGTGCCAGCAGCGTAGGTAGTGGGTGGGAGACCCAGTACTTC. As protein: CASSVGSGWETQYF.

Concerning this clonotype itself: Germline and junction disagree at one end, which may indicate a read error. The chain couples TRBV7-7 to TRBJ2-5; TRBD2 aligns across 8 bases. CDR3 length: 14 amino acids. Germline lookup yields CDR1 SSHAT and CDR2 FNYEAQ (reference sequence). The CDR3 spells CASSSRGVQETQYF. The CDR3 nucleotides are TGTGCTAGCAGCTCGCGGGGGGTCCAAGAGACCCAGTACTTC.

The gene calls are TRBV29-1 and TRBJ2-2; possible D gene TRBD2, 5 bases. This CDR3 is built from 12 residues. Between the trimmed V and J ends, which lost 7 bases and 4 bases, there was a span of 10 bases. Germline V gives CDR1 SQVTM, CDR2 ANQGSEA. In DNA, the CDR3 is TGCAGCGCCGGGGTGGGCACCGGGGAGCTGTTTTTT. Translation gives CSAGVGTGELFF.

This clonotype was picked up many times. J is TRBJ2-3 and V is TRBV5-6; D unclear. The V gene's germline CDR1 is SGHDT and CDR2 YYEEEE. The V end lost 0 bases, the J end lost 0 bases, and 5 bases lay between the germline ends. The CDR3 consists of 14 residues. The CDR3 DNA reads as TGTGCCAGCAGCTTGGCCGTAAGCACAGATACGCAGTATTTT. This translates into CASSLAVSTDTQYF.

This clonotype was seen at least ten times. The chain links TRBV18 to TRBJ2-1; D is possibly TRBD1 (5 bases). Looked up from germline, CDR1 is KGHSH and CDR2 is LQKENI. This CDR3 contains 13 residues. V lost 2 bases, J lost 7 bases, and 9 bases lay in between. The CDR3 sequence: CASSPVRGNEQFF. DNA of the CDR3: TGTGCCAGCTCACCAGTAAGGGGTAATGAGCAGTTCTTC.

This clonotype has ten or more counts. The chain combines TRBV7-2 with TRBJ2-7; D perhaps matches TRBD1 (6 bases). V was trimmed by 1 base and J by 6 bases, leaving 16 bases between them. This CDR3 region has 15 residues. Per germline, CDR1 SGHTA and CDR2 FQGNSA. Here the CDR3 DNA reads TGTGCCAGCAGCTTAGAGGGCCTGGGGACATCCGAGCAGTACTTC. This gives the protein CASSLEGLGTSEQYF. Full variable domain (missing parts from reference TRBV7-2 and TRBJ2-7): GAGVSQSPSNKVTEKGKDVELRCDPISGHTALYWYRQSLGQGLEFLIYFQGNSAPDKSGLPSDRFSAERTGGSVSTLTIQRTQQEDSAVYLCASSLEGLGTSEQYFGPGTRLTVT.

This clonotype occurred a few times. The CDR3 here is CASSRQDYNEQFF. The CDR3 nucleotides are TGTGCCAGCAGCCGCCAGGACTACAATGAGCAGTTCTTC. The chain employs TRBV3-1 and TRBJ2-1; D unresolved. The V end lost 4 bases, the J end lost 3 bases, and 7 bases lay between the germline ends. Germline CDR1 reads LGHDT; CDR2 reads YNNKEL (reference sequence). The CDR3 contains 13 residues.